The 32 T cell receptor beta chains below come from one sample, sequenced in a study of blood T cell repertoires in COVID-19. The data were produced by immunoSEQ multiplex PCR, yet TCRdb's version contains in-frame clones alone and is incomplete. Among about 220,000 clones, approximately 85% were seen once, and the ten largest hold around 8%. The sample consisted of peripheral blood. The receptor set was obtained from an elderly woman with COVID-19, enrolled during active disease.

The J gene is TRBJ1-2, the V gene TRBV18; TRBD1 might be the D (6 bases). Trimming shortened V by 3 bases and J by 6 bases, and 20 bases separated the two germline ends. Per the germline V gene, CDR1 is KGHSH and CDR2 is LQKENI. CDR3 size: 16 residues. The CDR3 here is CASSPGAASLGNGYTF. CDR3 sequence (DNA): TGTGCCAGCTCACCGGGGGCGGCCTCATTAGGGAATGGCTACACCTTC.

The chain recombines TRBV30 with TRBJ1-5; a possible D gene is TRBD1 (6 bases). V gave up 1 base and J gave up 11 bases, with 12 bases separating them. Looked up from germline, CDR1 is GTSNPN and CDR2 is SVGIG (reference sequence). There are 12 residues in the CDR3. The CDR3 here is CAWSDTGITQHF. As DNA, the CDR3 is TGTGCCTGGAGTGATACAGGGATAACCCAGCATTTT.

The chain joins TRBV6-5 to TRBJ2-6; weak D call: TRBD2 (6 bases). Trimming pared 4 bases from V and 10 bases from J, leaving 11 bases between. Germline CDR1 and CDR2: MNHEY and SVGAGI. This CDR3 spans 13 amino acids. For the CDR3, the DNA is TGTGCCAGCAGTTCTCCGGGACTGAACGTCCTGACTTTC. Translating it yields CASSSPGLNVLTF.

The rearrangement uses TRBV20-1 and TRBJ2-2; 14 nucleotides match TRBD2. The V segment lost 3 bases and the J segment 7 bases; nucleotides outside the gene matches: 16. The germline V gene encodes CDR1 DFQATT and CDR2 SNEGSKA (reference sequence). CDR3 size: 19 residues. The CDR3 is CSASPLGTSGRSFGGELFF. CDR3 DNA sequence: TGCAGTGCTAGTCCTCTCGGGACTAGCGGGAGAAGTTTCGGCGGGGAGCTGTTTTTT.

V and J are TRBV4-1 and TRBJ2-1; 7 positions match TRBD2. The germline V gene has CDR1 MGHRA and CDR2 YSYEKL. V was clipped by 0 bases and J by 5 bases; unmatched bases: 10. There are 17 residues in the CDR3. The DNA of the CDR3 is TGCGCCAGCAGCCAAGATCGTAGGCGGGAGTGGAACAATGAGCAGTTCTTC. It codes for CASSQDRRREWNNEQFF.

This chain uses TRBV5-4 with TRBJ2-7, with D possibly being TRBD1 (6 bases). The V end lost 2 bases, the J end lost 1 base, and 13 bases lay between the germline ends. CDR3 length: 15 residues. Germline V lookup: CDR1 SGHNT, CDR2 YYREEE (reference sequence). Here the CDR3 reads CASSFTGGHSYEQYF. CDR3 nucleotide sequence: TGTGCCAGCAGCTTTACTGGGGGACATTCCTACGAGCAGTACTTC.

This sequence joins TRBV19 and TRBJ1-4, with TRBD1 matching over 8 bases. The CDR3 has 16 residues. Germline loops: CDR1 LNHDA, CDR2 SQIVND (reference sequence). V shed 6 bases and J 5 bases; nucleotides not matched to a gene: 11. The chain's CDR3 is CASRQSLGTGNEKLFF. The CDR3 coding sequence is TGTGCCAGTAGACAATCGCTGGGGACAGGAAATGAAAAACTGTTTTTT.

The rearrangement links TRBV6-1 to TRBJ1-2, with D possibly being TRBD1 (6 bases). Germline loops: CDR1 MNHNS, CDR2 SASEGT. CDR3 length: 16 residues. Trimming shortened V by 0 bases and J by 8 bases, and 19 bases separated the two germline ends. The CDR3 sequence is CASSEAPGVEILGYTF. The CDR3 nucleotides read TGTGCCAGCAGTGAAGCACCAGGGGTTGAAATCCTCGGCTACACCTTC.

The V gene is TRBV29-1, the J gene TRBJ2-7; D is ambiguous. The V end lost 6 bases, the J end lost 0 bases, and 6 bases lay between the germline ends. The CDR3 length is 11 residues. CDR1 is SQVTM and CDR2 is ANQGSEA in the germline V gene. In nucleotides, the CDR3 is TGCAGCGTAGAGGACTCCTACGAGCAGTACTTC. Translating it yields CSVEDSYEQYF.

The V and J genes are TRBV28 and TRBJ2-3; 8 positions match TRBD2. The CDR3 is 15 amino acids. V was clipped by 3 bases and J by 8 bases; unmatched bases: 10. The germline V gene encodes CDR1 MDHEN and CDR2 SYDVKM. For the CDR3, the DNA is TGTGCCAGCAGTTTCTTTGGAGCGGGGGAGGGTACGCAGTATTTT. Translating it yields CASSFFGAGEGTQYF. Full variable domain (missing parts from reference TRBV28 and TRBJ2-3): DVKVTQSSRYLVKRTGEKVFLECVQDMDHENMFWYRQDPGLGLRLIYFSYDVKMKEKGDIPEGYSVSREKKERFSLILESASTNQTSMYLCASSFFGAGEGTQYFGPGTRLTVL.

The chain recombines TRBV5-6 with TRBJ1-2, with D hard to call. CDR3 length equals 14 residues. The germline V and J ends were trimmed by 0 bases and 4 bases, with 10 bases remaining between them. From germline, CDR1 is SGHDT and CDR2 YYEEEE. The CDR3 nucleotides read TGTGCCAGCAGCTTGGCCCGCCAGTTCTATGGCTACACCTTC. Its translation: CASSLARQFYGYTF. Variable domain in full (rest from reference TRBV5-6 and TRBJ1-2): DAGVTQSPTHLIKTRGQQVTLRCSPKSGHDTVSWYQQALGQGPQFIFQYYEEEERQRGNFPDRFSGHQFPNYSSELNVNALLLGDSALYLCASSLARQFYGYTFGSGTRLTVV.

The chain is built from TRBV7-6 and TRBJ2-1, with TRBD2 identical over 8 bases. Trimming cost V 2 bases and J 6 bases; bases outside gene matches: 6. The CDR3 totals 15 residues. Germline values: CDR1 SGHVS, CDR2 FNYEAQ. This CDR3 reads CASSLWSGSGNEQFF. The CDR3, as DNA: TGTGCCAGCAGCTTATGGAGCGGGAGTGGCAATGAGCAGTTCTTC.

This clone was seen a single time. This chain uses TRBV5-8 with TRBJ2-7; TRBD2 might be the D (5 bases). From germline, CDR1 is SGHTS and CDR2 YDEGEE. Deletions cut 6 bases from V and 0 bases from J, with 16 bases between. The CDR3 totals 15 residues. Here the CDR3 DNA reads TGTGCCAGCACCCGGACGGGATCTAGCTCCTACGAGCAGTACTTC. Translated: CASTRTGSSSYEQYF.

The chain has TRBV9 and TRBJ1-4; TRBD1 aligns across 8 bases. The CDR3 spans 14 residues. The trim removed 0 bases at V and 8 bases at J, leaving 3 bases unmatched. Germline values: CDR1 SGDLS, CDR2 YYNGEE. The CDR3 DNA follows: TGTGCCAGCAGCGTAGGGGACAGGCGCGAAAAACTGTTTTTT. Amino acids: CASSVGDRREKLFF.

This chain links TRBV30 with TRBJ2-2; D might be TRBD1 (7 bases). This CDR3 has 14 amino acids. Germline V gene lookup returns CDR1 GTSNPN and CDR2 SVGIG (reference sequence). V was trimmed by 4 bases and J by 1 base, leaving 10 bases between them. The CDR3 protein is CAWTQGGNTGELFF. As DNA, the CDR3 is TGTGCCTGGACCCAGGGGGGGAACACCGGGGAGCTGTTTTTT.

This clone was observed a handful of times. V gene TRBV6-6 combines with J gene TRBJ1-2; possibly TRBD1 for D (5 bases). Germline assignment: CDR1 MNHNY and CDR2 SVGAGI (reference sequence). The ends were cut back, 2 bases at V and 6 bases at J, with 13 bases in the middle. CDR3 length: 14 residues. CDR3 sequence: CASSYPDNSDGYTF. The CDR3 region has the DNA TGTGCCAGCAGTTACCCGGACAACTCGGATGGCTACACCTTC.

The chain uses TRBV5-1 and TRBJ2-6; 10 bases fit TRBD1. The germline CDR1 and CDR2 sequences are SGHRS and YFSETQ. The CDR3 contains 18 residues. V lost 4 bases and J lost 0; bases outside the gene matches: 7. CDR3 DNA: TGCGCCAGCAGCCCGAGGACAGGGGGTTCCTCTGGGGCCAACGTCCTGACTTTC. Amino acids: CASSPRTGGSSGANVLTF.

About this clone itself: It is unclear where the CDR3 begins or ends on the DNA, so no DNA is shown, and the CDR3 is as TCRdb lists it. CDR3 protein: CASSTSGYGYTF. The chain joins TRBV6-5 to TRBJ1-2. Germline CDR1 and CDR2: MNHEY and SVGAGI. From its first to its last residue, the CDR3 has 12 amino acids.

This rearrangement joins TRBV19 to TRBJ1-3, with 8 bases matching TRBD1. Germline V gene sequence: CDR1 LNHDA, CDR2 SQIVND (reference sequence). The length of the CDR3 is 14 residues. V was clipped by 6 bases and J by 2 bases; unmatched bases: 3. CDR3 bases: TGTGCCAGTAGCCCGGGACAGGCTGGAAACACCATATATTTT. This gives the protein CASSPGQAGNTIYF.

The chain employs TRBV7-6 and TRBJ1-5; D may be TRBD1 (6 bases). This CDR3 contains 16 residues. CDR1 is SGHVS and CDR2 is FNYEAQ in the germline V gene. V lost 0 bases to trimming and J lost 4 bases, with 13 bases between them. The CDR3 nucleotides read TGTGCCAGCAGCTTAGCGTCGCAGGGGCATAATCAGCCCCAGCATTTT. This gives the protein CASSLASQGHNQPQHF.

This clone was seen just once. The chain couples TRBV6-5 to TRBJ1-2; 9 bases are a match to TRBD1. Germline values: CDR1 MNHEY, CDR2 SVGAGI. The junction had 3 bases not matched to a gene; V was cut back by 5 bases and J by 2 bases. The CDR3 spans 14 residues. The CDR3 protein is CASSRGQGNYGYTF. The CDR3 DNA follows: TGTGCCAGCAGTCGAGGACAGGGGAACTATGGCTACACCTTC.

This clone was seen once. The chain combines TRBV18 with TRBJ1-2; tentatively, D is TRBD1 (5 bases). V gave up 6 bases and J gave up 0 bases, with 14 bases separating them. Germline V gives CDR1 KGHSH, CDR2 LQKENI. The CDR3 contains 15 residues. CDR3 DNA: TGTGCCAGCTCCTCTCAGGGCGATCCTAACTATGGCTACACCTTC. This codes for CASSSQGDPNYGYTF. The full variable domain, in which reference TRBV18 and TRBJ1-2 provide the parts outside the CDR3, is NAGVMQNPRHLVRRRGQEARLRCSPMKGHSHVYWYRQLPEEGLKFMVYLQKENIIDESGMPKERFSAEFPKEGPSILRIQQVVRGDSAAYFCASSSQGDPNYGYTFGSGTRLTVV.

CDR3 in DNA: TGCAGTGCTACAGGGATCTATGGCTACACCTTC. Residues: CSATGIYGYTF. The chain employs TRBV20-1 and TRBJ1-2; D might be TRBD1 (5 bases). Germline assignment: CDR1 DFQATT and CDR2 SNEGSKA (reference sequence). The CDR3 is 11 residues long. Trimming stripped 4 bases from V and 4 bases from J, with 7 bases between.

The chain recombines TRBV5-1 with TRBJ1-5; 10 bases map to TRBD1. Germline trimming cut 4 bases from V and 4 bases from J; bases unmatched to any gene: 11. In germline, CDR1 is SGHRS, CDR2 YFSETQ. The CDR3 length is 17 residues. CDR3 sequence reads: CASSRDPDRGGNQPQHF. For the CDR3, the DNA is TGCGCCAGCAGCCGCGATCCGGACAGGGGGGGAAATCAGCCCCAGCATTTT.

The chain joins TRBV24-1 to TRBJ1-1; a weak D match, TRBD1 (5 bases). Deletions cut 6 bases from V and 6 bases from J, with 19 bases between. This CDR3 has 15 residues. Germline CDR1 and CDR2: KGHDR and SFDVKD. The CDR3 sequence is CATSPSRVGSPEAFF. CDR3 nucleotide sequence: TGTGCCACCAGTCCGTCCAGGGTCGGATCCCCTGAAGCTTTCTTT.

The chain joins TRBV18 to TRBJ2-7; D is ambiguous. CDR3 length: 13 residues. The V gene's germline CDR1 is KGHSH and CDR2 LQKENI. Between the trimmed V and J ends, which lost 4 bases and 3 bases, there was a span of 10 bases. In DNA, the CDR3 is TGTGCCAGCTCACTCCGGCGGAGCTACGAGCAGTACTTC. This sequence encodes CASSLRRSYEQYF.

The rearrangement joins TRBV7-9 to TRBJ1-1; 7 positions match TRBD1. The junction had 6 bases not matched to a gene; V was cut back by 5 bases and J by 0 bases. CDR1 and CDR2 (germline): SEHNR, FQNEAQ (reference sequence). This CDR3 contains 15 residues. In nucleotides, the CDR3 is TGTGCCAGCAGCCCAGGGACAGCTATGAACACTGAAGCTTTCTTT. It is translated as CASSPGTAMNTEAFF.

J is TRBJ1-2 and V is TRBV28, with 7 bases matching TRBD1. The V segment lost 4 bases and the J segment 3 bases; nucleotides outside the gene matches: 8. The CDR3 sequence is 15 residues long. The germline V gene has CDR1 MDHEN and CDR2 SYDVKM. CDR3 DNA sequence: TGTGCCAGCAGTTCCTTCCAGGGGGGAGACTATGGCTACACCTTC. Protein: CASSSFQGGDYGYTF.

In DNA, the CDR3 is TGTGCCAGTAGTATAGGGTCCAGAAGCAGGACCGGGGAGCTGTTTTTT. Its protein product is CASSIGSRSRTGELFF. The V and J genes are TRBV19 and TRBJ2-2, with D uncertain. The V gene lost 1 base and the J gene lost 5 bases, with 14 bases spanning the gap. Germline CDR1 and CDR2: LNHDA and SQIVND (reference sequence). CDR3 length: 16 residues.

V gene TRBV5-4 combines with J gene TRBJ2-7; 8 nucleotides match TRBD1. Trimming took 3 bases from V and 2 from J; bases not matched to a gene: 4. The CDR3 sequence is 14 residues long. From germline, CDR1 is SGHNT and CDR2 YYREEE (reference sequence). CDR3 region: CASSSMTGAYEQYF. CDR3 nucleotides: TGTGCCAGCAGCTCTATGACAGGGGCCTACGAGCAGTACTTC.

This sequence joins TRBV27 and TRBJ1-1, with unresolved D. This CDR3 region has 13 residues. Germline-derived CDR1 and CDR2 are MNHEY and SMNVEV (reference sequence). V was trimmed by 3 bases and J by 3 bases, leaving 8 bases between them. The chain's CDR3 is CASSFQAYTEAFF. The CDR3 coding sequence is TGTGCCAGCAGTTTTCAGGCTTACACTGAAGCTTTCTTT.

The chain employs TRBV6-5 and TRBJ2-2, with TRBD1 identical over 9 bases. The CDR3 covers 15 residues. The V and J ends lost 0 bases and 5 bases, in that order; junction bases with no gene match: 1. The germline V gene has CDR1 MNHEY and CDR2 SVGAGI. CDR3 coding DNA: TGTGCCAGCAGTTACTCCGGGACAGGGACCGGGGAGCTGTTTTTT. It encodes CASSYSGTGTGELFF.